These 26 T cell receptor beta chains originate from one sample sequenced in a study of sequential checkpoint blockade in melanoma. TCRdb keeps only in-frame clones here, not all; method: immunoSEQ multiplex PCR. Of around 5,000 clones in the sample, 70% to 85% were seen once. The treatment was: randomized to nivolumab then ipilimumab (arm A) or the reverse (arm B). The sample here was CD8+ T cells sorted from blood (inferred from file names), taken from a patient given nivolumab and ipilimumab in sequence. These TCRs come from a human patient with melanoma. Some clones in this sample may be carry-over from other donors' samples.

The V call is TRBV9, the J call TRBJ1-2; the D is unclear. Trimming took 4 bases from V and 7 from J, leaving 8 bases between them. Germline V gives CDR1 SGDLS, CDR2 YYNGEE. This CDR3 contains 11 residues. The CDR3 coding sequence is TGTGCCAGCAGCCTCGGACTTGGCTACACCTTC. Amino acid sequence: CASSLGLGYTF. Variable domain in full (rest from reference TRBV9 and TRBJ1-2): DSGVTQTPKHLITATGQRVTLRCSPRSGDLSVYWYQQSLDQGLQFLIQYYNGEERAKGNILERFSAQQFPDLHSELNLSSLELGDSALYFCASSLGLGYTFGSGTRLTVV.

This clone is judged medium-sized. This chain links TRBV5-5 with TRBJ1-3; TRBD1 matches at 7 bases. CDR1 is SGHKS, CDR2 YYEKEE, per germline (reference sequence). This CDR3 is built from 17 residues. With 4 bases clipped from V and 0 bases from J, the junction kept 10 bases outside the gene matches. The CDR3, as DNA: TGTGCCAGCAGCCCCCGGGACAGCGAGTTCTCTGGAAACACCATATATTTT. Protein sequence: CASSPRDSEFSGNTIYF.

The chain joins TRBV29-1 to TRBJ2-3; D unresolved. Trimming removed 6 bases at V and 2 bases at J, with 12 bases between. The CDR3 extends over 13 amino acids. CDR1 and CDR2 (germline): SQVTM, ANQGSEA. CDR3 sequence (DNA): TGCAGCGTCAGATTGGGCGACACAGATACGCAGTATTTT. This translates into CSVRLGDTDTQYF.

This clone was seen once. The chain recombines TRBV7-9 with TRBJ2-5; D remains ambiguous. The CDR3 is 14 amino acids. Trimming shortened V by 5 bases and J by 5 bases, and 15 bases separated the two germline ends. Germline CDR1 is SEHNR and CDR2 is FQNEAQ (reference sequence). CDR3: CASSPRSGWETQYF. Here the CDR3 DNA reads TGTGCCAGCAGCCCTCGGAGTGGTTGGGAGACCCAGTACTTC.

This clone showed up just a few times. The chain uses TRBV7-9 and TRBJ2-7, with a weak D call TRBD2 (7 bases). The CDR3 runs 14 residues. Trimming took 5 bases from V and 6 from J, leaving 17 bases between them. CDR1 SEHNR and CDR2 FQNEAQ come from the germline V gene (reference sequence). This CDR3 is CASSGGAPSPEQYF. The CDR3 region has the DNA TGTGCCAGCAGCGGGGGGGCTCCTTCCCCCGAGCAGTACTTC.

The chain employs TRBV7-3 and TRBJ1-2, with 7 bases aligning to TRBD1. V shed 5 bases, J shed 6 bases, and the junction held 9 bases outside the gene matches. The CDR3 contains 14 residues. CDR1 and CDR2 (germline): SGHTA, FQGTGA. Here the CDR3 reads CASSLPGQMNGYTF. The CDR3 DNA reads TGTGCCAGCAGCCTGCCGGGACAGATGAATGGCTACACCTTC.

CDR3 residues: CASSVGGRVNTEAFF. As DNA, the CDR3 is TGTGCCAGCAGCGTAGGGGGCAGAGTGAACACTGAAGCTTTCTTT. The chain carries TRBV9 and TRBJ1-1; tentatively, D is TRBD1 (5 bases). The CDR3 runs to 15 residues. Trimming pared 0 bases from V and 0 bases from J, leaving 9 bases between. Germline V gene data show CDR1 as SGDLS and CDR2 as YYNGEE.

J is TRBJ1-1 and V is TRBV5-1; 8 positions agree with TRBD1. This CDR3 comprises 16 residues. Germline-derived CDR1 and CDR2 are SGHRS and YFSETQ. Trimming cost V 3 bases and J 1 base; bases outside gene matches: 8. The CDR3 DNA is TGCGCCAGCAGCTGGACCATTGACAGGGGGAACACTGAAGCTTTCTTT. Its translation is CASSWTIDRGNTEAFF.

This chain connects TRBV5-4 to TRBJ2-7; no firm D call. Germline V CDR1 and CDR2: SGHNT, YYREEE (reference sequence). V was pared by 2 bases and J by 1 base, with 10 bases between. The length of the CDR3 is 14 residues. The CDR3 nucleotides are TGTGCCAGCAGCTTCGGGTATCGGTCCTACGAGCAGTACTTC. Amino acid sequence: CASSFGYRSYEQYF. Filled out from reference TRBV5-4 and TRBJ2-7, the complete variable domain reads ETGVTQSPTHLIKTRGQQVTLRCSSQSGHNTVSWYQQALGQGPQFIFQYYREEENGRGNFPPRFSGLQFPNYSSELNVNALELDDSALYLCASSFGYRSYEQYFGPGTRLTVT.

The V gene is TRBV27, the J gene TRBJ2-7; 9 bases align to TRBD1. The germline V gene has CDR1 MNHEY and CDR2 SMNVEV (reference sequence). CDR3 length equals 14 residues. V lost 8 bases and J lost 0; bases outside the gene matches: 5. CDR3 coding DNA: TGTGCCAGCCTCCAGACAGGGGGCTCCTACGAGCAGTACTTC. Translating it yields CASLQTGGSYEQYF.

This clone was seen a single time. The genes are TRBV6-5 and TRBJ1-1; D is possibly TRBD1 (5 bases). CDR1 MNHEY and CDR2 SVGAGI come from the germline V gene. The V end lost 6 bases, the J end lost 8 bases, and 16 bases lay between the germline ends. The CDR3 runs to 13 residues. The CDR3: CASSPDISGEAFF. Here the CDR3 DNA reads TGTGCCAGCAGCCCGGACATCAGTGGGGAAGCTTTCTTT.

The chain links TRBV7-2 to TRBJ2-7, with D perhaps matching TRBD2 (5 bases). The CDR3 has 14 amino acids. Germline V gene sequence: CDR1 SGHTA, CDR2 FQGNSA. Trimming stripped 5 bases from V and 4 bases from J, with 15 bases between. CDR3 DNA sequence: TGTGCCAGCAGCCTCGTCGCGGGCTCTTACGAGCAGTACTTC. This sequence encodes CASSLVAGSYEQYF. Full variable domain (rest looked up from reference TRBV7-2 and TRBJ2-7): GAGVSQSPSNKVTEKGKDVELRCDPISGHTALYWYRQSLGQGLEFLIYFQGNSAPDKSGLPSDRFSAERTGGSVSTLTIQRTQQEDSAVYLCASSLVAGSYEQYFGPGTRLTVT.

This rearrangement joins TRBV28 to TRBJ2-7; 7 bases match TRBD2. This CDR3 contains 16 residues. V gave up 3 bases and J gave up 5 bases; unmatched junction bases: 13. In germline, CDR1 is MDHEN, CDR2 SYDVKM. This CDR3 reads CASSLGGSLSFDEQYF. The CDR3 bases are TGTGCCAGCAGTTTGGGAGGGTCCCTTTCCTTCGACGAGCAGTACTTC. Drawing the rest from reference TRBV28 and TRBJ2-7, the complete variable domain is DVKVTQSSRYLVKRTGEKVFLECVQDMDHENMFWYRQDPGLGLRLIYFSYDVKMKEKGDIPEGYSVSREKKERFSLILESASTNQTSMYLCASSLGGSLSFDEQYFGPGTRLTVT.

This clone was picked up a small number of times. The CDR3 nucleotides are TGTGCCAGCAGCTACCGAATAGGGGCCAATGAGCAGTTCTTC. This encodes CASSYRIGANEQFF. This chain links TRBV5-6 with TRBJ2-1; D may be TRBD1 (5 bases). Per germline, CDR1 SGHDT and CDR2 YYEEEE. V was shortened by 3 bases and J by 6 bases, with 13 bases between the two germline ends. This CDR3 has 14 amino acids.

This chain joins TRBV4-3 and TRBJ2-7; TRBD2 matches 8 bases. Per the germline V gene, CDR1 is LGHNA and CDR2 is YSLEER. The CDR3 runs to 16 residues. The ends lost 0 bases at V and 1 base at J; junction bases unmatched: 5. The DNA for the CDR3 is TGCGCCAGCAGCCAAGATTCCCGGGGGGGGTCCTACGAGCAGTACTTC. Translated: CASSQDSRGGSYEQYF.

In its sample, this clone ranks as medium-sized. The genes are TRBV5-5 and TRBJ2-7; possibly TRBD2 for D (6 bases). Trimming removed 5 bases from V and 2 bases from J, with 20 bases in between. Germline V lookup: CDR1 SGHKS, CDR2 YYEKEE (reference sequence). The CDR3 extends over 16 amino acids. CDR3 loop: CASSALMGGATYEQYF. CDR3 sequence (DNA): TGTGCCAGCAGTGCCCTGATGGGGGGAGCTACCTACGAGCAGTACTTC.

This clone appeared a few times. The chain is built from TRBV4-3 and TRBJ2-7; TRBD1 matches at 9 bases. V lost 1 base, J lost 7 bases, and 2 bases stayed unmatched. This CDR3 comprises 13 residues. Per germline, CDR1 LGHNA and CDR2 YSLEER. CDR3 in amino acids: CASSQGGQGEQYF. The CDR3 coding sequence is TGCGCCAGCAGCCAAGGGGGACAGGGTGAGCAGTACTTC.

A few counts support this clone. This rearrangement joins TRBV29-1 to TRBJ2-2; D uncertain. CDR1 is SQVTM, CDR2 ANQGSEA, per germline. V lost 3 bases, J lost 1 base, and 9 bases lay in between. The CDR3 runs 14 residues. The CDR3 bases are TGCAGCGTTGATCCGGCAGGGAACACCGGGGAGCTGTTTTTT. Translating it yields CSVDPAGNTGELFF.

This sequence joins TRBV5-5 and TRBJ2-7; D is unresolved. This CDR3 region has 13 residues. Germline CDR1 is SGHKS and CDR2 is YYEKEE (reference sequence). Deletions cut 5 bases from V and 4 bases from J, with 13 bases between. The CDR3 nucleotides are TGTGCCAGCAGTTCCTCGGTCCTATACGAGCAGTACTTC. Translation: CASSSSVLYEQYF.

Details on this clone: At the DNA level, this CDR3 is encoded by other sequences in the same sample as well. The chain joins TRBV7-9 to TRBJ2-1, with 7 bases that match TRBD2. With 6 bases clipped from V and 0 bases from J, the junction kept 5 bases outside the gene matches. The CDR3 is made up of 15 amino acids. The germline gives CDR1 SEHNR, CDR2 FQNEAQ (reference sequence). CDR3 DNA: TGTGCCAGCAGACTAGCGTCGAGCTCCTACAATGAGCAGTTCTTC. Its translation is CASRLASSSYNEQFF. Drawing the rest from reference TRBV7-9 and TRBJ2-1, the complete variable domain is DTGVSQNPRHKITKRGQNVTFRCDPISEHNRLYWYRQTLGQGPEFLTYFQNEAQLEKSRLLSDRFSAERPKGSFSTLEIQRTEQGDSAMYLCASRLASSSYNEQFFGPGTRLTVL.

The sample holds a few counts of this clone. The V and J genes are TRBV14 and TRBJ2-2; tentative D call: TRBD2 (6 bases). Trimming removed 0 bases from V and 3 bases from J, with 17 bases in between. CDR3 length equals 18 residues. Germline lookup yields CDR1 SGHDN and CDR2 FVKESK. CDR3 bases: TGTGCCAGCAGCCAAGAAGATGCGGGGAGGCGATACACCGGGGAGCTGTTTTTT. Protein sequence: CASSQEDAGRRYTGELFF.

This clone was detected a few times. The chain uses TRBV5-1 and TRBJ1-1; 7 bases match TRBD1. Germline CDR1 reads SGHRS; CDR2 reads YFSETQ. The trim removed 3 bases at V and 1 base at J, leaving 9 bases unmatched. CDR3 length: 16 amino acids. The CDR3 DNA follows: TGCGCCAGCAGCTACGATATGGGACAGAGGAACACTGAAGCTTTCTTT. Its protein is CASSYDMGQRNTEAFF.

This clone was counted only a few times. The rearrangement joins TRBV7-9 to TRBJ2-7; D gene ambiguous. The CDR3 length is 13 residues. Trimming cost V 3 bases and J 2 bases, with 8 bases left between them. Germline CDR1 SEHNR, CDR2 FQNEAQ (reference sequence). The CDR3 nucleotides are TGTGCCAGCAGCTTCGCGGCTACCTACGAGCAGTACTTC. Its translation: CASSFAATYEQYF.

J is TRBJ2-4 and V is TRBV29-1, with a weak D call TRBD2 (5 bases). CDR1 and CDR2 from the germline V gene are SQVTM and ANQGSEA. The CDR3 contains 11 residues. Trimming cost V 8 bases and J 5 bases, with 10 bases left between them. CDR3 DNA: TGCAGCATACGGACTCAAAACATTCAGTACTTC. Translation gives CSIRTQNIQYF.

The chain is built from TRBV19 and TRBJ1-1; tentatively, D is TRBD1 (6 bases). CDR1 LNHDA and CDR2 SQIVND come from the germline V gene (reference sequence). This CDR3 region has 12 residues. V was clipped by 5 bases and J by 12 bases, with 16 bases between them. In DNA form, the CDR3 reads TGTGCCAGTAGTTTATCGACAGGCTCAACTTTCTTT. Amino acid sequence: CASSLSTGSTFF.

The chain combines TRBV9 with TRBJ2-2; 8 positions agree with TRBD2. The CDR3 extends over 15 amino acids. Germline CDR1 reads SGDLS; CDR2 reads YYNGEE. J gave up 5 bases and V 3 bases, and 6 bases lay outside the gene matches. The CDR3 here is CASSGGTSRTGELFF. CDR3 DNA sequence: TGTGCCAGCAGCGGGGGGACTAGTCGGACCGGGGAGCTGTTTTTT. Using reference TRBV9 and TRBJ2-2 for the parts outside the CDR3, the full variable domain is DSGVTQTPKHLITATGQRVTLRCSPRSGDLSVYWYQQSLDQGLQFLIQYYNGEERAKGNILERFSAQQFPDLHSELNLSSLELGDSALYFCASSGGTSRTGELFFGEGSRLTVL.